This TCR beta chain was obtained from a study of T cells in localized non-small cell lung cancer. Regarding this clone: The antigen remains undetermined.

Clones were read by immunoSEQ multiplex PCR, and TCRdb kept only the in-frame ones, dropping some. Here the sample spans about 25,000 clones, approximately 86% being singletons. Study-wide findings and caveats: Sequencing covered just one tumor region, so heterogeneity cannot be ruled out.

The CDR3 contains 16 residues. Looked up from germline, CDR1 is SGHNT and CDR2 is YYREEE (reference sequence). V gave up 3 bases and J gave up 7 bases; unmatched junction bases: 11. This TCR was recovered from a male donor aged 60 or older with stage II squamous cell lung carcinoma. This chain connects TRBV5-4 to TRBJ2-1; 9 bases line up with TRBD2. The sample consisted of peripheral blood, taken before any cancer treatment. This CDR3 is CASSSEGGLAFNEQFF. The CDR3 DNA sequence: TGTGCCAGCAGCTCCGAAGGGGGACTAGCCTTTAATGAGCAGTTCTTC.